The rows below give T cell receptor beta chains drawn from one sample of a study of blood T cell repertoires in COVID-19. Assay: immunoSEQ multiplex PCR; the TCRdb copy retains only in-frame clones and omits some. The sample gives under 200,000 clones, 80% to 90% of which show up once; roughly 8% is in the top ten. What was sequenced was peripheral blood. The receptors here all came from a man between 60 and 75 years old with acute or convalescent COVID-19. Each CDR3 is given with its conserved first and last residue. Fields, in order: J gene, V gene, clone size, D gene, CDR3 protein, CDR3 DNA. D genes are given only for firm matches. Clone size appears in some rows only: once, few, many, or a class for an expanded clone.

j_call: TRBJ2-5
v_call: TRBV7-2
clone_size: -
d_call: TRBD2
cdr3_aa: CASSFQRERRETQYF
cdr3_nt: TGTGCCAGCAGCTTCCAGCGGGAGCGAAGGGAGACCCAGTACTTC

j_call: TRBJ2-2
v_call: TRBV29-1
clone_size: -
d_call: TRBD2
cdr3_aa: CSVEYLAGTGELFF
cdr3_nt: TGCAGCGTTGAATATCTAGCGGGCACCGGGGAGCTGTTTTTT

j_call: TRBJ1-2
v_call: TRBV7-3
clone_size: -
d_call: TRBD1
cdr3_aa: CASSPGTGRGYTF
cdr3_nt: TGTGCCAGCAGTCCGGGGACAGGGCGAGGCTACACCTTC

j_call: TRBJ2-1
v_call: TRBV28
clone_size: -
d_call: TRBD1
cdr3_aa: CASSSPSQGARDNEQFF
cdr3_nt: TGTGCCAGCAGTTCACCCTCGCAGGGGGCGCGGGACAATGAGCAGTTCTTC

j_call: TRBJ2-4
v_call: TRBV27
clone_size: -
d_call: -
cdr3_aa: CASSFSLAKNIQYF
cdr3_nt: TGTGCCAGCAGTTTCTCTCTAGCCAAAAACATTCAGTACTTC

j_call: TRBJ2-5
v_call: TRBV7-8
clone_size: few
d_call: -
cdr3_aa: CASRLLSVQETQYF
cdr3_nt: TGTGCCAGCAGGCTGTTGTCGGTCCAAGAGACCCAGTACTTC

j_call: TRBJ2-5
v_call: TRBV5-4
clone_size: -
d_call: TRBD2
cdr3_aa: CASSRTPGREETQYF
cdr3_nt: TGTGCCAGCAGCCGTACCCCCGGGAGGGAAGAGACCCAGTACTTC

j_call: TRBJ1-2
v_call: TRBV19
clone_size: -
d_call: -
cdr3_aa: CASSMWANYGYTF
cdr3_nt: TGTGCCAGTAGTATGTGGGCGAACTATGGCTACACCTTC

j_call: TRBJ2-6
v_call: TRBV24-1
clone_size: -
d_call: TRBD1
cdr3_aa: CATSDVGGQEAGANVLTF
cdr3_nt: TGTGCCACCAGTGATGTGGGCGGACAGGAGGCTGGGGCCAACGTCCTGACTTTC

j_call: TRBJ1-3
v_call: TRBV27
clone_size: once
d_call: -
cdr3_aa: CASSRDRSFGNTIYF
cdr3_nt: TGTGCCAGCAGTCGCGACAGATCCTTTGGAAACACCATATATTTT

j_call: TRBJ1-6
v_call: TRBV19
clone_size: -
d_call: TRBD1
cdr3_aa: CASTRTGGMGSPLHF
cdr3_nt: TGTGCCAGTACCCGGACAGGGGGCATGGGTTCACCCCTCCACTTT

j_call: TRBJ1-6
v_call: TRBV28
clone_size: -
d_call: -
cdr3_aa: CASSLEAESPLHF
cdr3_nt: TGTGCCAGCAGCTTGGAGGCGGAATCACCCCTCCACTTT

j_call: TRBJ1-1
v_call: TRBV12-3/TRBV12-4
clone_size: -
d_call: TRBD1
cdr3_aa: CASSLGQGTEAFF
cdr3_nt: TGTGCCAGCAGTTTGGGACAGGGGACTGAAGCTTTCTTT

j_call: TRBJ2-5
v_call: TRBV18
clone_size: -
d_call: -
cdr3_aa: CASSPGSQETQYF
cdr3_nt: TGTGCCAGCTCACCCGGTAGCCAAGAGACCCAGTACTTC

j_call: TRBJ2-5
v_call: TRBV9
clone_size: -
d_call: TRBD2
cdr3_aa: CASSPDVAGGPETQYF
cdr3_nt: TGTGCCAGCAGCCCCGACGTGGCGGGAGGGCCGGAGACCCAGTACTTC

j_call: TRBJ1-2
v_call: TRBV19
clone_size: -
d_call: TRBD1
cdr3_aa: CASSIRQGARYGYTF
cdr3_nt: TGTGCCAGTAGTATAAGACAGGGGGCGAGGTATGGCTACACCTTC

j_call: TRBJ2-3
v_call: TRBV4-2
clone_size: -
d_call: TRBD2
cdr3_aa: CASRGTSGSGTDTQYF
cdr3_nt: TGTGCCAGCAGGGGGACTAGCGGGAGCGGGACAGATACGCAGTATTTT

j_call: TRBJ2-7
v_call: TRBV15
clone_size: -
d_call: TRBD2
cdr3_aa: CATSSERLAREQYF
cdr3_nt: TGTGCCACCAGCAGTGAGAGACTAGCTCGGGAGCAGTACTTC

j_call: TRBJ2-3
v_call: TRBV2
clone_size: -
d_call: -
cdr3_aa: CASSGFTSGDSGGDTQYF
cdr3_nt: TGTGCCAGCAGTGGGTTCACGTCCGGGGACTCCGGGGGAGATACGCAGTATTTT

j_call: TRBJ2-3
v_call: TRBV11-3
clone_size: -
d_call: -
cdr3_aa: CASSTSGTSTDTQYF
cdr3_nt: TGTGCCAGCAGCACGAGCGGAACTAGCACAGATACGCAGTATTTT

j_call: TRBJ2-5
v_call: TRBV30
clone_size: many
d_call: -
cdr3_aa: CAWSVSPPRETQYF
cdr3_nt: TGTGCCTGGAGTGTATCTCCACCTAGGGAGACCCAGTACTTC

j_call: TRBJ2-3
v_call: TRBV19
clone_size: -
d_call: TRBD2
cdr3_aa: CASSIFSGTGADTQYF
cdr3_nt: TGTGCCAGTAGTATTTTTAGCGGGACTGGCGCAGATACGCAGTATTTT

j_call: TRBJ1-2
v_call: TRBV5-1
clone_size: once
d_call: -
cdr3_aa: CASTPWTPRMVGSYGYTF
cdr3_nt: TGCGCCAGCACGCCTTGGACACCCCGAATGGTTGGTAGCTATGGCTACACCTTC

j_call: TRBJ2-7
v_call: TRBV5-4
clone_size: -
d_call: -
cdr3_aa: CASSFRYYEEQYF
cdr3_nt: TGTGCCAGCAGCTTCCGATACTACGAAGAGCAGTACTTC

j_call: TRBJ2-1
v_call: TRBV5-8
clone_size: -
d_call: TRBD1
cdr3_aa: CASSVGTGGDYEQFF
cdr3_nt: TGTGCCAGCAGCGTCGGGACAGGGGGCGATTATGAGCAGTTCTTC

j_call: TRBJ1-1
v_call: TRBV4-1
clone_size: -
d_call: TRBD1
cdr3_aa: CASSQVDRGPSTEAFF
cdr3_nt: TGCGCCAGCAGCCAGGTGGACAGGGGGCCCTCTACTGAAGCTTTCTTT

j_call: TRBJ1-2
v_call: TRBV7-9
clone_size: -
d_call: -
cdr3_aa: CASSPWEGGGYTF
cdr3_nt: TGTGCCAGCAGCCCCTGGGAAGGAGGTGGCTACACCTTC

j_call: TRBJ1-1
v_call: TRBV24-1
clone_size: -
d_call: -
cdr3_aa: CATSDSVAGNTEAFF
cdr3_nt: TGTGCCACCAGTGACTCAGTGGCAGGGAACACTGAAGCTTTCTTT

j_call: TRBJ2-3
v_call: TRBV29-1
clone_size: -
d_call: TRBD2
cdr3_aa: CSVRAGVGPRTDTQYF
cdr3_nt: TGCAGCGTTCGAGCGGGAGTGGGACCCCGCACAGATACGCAGTATTTT

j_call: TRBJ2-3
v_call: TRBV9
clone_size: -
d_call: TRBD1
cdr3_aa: CASSATGGSTDTQYF
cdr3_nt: TGTGCCAGCAGCGCTACAGGGGGCTCCACAGATACGCAGTATTTT

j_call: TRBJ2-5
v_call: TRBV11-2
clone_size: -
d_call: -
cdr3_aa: CASSFPQETQYF
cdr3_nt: TGTGCCAGCAGCTTCCCGCAAGAGACCCAGTACTTC

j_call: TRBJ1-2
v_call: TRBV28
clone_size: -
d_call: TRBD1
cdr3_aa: CASSSSDRVTNYGYTF
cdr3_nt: TGTGCCAGCAGTTCTTCCGACAGGGTAACTAACTATGGCTACACCTTC

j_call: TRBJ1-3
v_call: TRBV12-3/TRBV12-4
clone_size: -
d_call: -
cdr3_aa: CASGLSGNTIYF
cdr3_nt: TGTGCCAGCGGACTCTCTGGAAACACCATATATTTT